This is a list of T cell receptor beta chains from one sample in a study of blood T cell repertoires in COVID-19. Clones were read by immunoSEQ multiplex PCR, and TCRdb kept only the in-frame ones, dropping some. The table lists 130,000 or so clones, around 83% of them singletons. Sequenced sample: peripheral blood. These receptors came from a man at least 80 years old with active or convalescent COVID-19. Both conserved end residues are part of each CDR3. D genes are given only for firm matches. Part of the rows lack a size; the others show once, few, many or a class for expanded clones.

clone size	V gene	D gene	J gene	CDR3 DNA	CDR3 protein
.	TRBV6-5	TRBD2	TRBJ2-7	TGTGCCAGCAGCCCCGGGGGGGCCCCGGGCGAGCAGTACTTC	CASSPGGAPGEQYF
.	TRBV4-1	.	TRBJ2-5	TGCGCCAGCAGCCAAGACAGCGACCGGAAAGAGACCCAGTACTTC	CASSQDSDRKETQYF
.	TRBV10-3	.	TRBJ2-1	TGTGCCGCCCGGACAGCCTCCTACAATGAGCAGTTCTTC	CAARTASYNEQFF
.	TRBV7-3	.	TRBJ2-5	TGTGCCAGCAGCTCGACACCCCAAGAGACCCAGTACTTC	CASSSTPQETQYF
.	TRBV5-1	TRBD1	TRBJ2-7	TGCGCCAGCAGCTTGGCGGCAGGGGGCGAGCAGTACTTC	CASSLAAGGEQYF
once	TRBV9	.	TRBJ1-1	TGTGCCAGCAGCGTAGAATCTGGCTCGATCACTGAAGCTTTCTTT	CASSVESGSITEAFF
.	TRBV2	TRBD2	TRBJ2-2	TGTGCCAGCAGTGACACTAGCGGGGGCCCTTACTCGAACACCGGGGAGCTGTTTTTT	CASSDTSGGPYSNTGELFF
.	TRBV12-3/TRBV12-4	.	TRBJ1-1	TGTGCCAGCAGTTTAGGGTCCGGTGCTGAAGCTTTCTTT	CASSLGSGAEAFF
.	TRBV3-1/TRBV3-2	TRBD1	TRBJ2-1	TGTGCCAGCAGCCAAGTGCCAGGGGGCGGGAATGAGCAGTTCTTC	CASSQVPGGGNEQFF
.	TRBV7-2	.	TRBJ2-1	TGTGCCAGCAGCTTAAGAGGGGGGGCCCACAATGAGCAGTTCTTC	CASSLRGGAHNEQFF
.	TRBV7-2	TRBD1	TRBJ2-5	TGTGCCAGCAGCTTAGGGACAGGGAAGGAGACCCAGTACTTC	CASSLGTGKETQYF
.	TRBV4-3	TRBD2	TRBJ2-3	TGCGCCAGCAGCCGCGCTGCCCGGACTAGCGGGGGGGGAAGCACAGATACGCAGTATTTT	CASSRAARTSGGGSTDTQYF
.	TRBV20-1	.	TRBJ1-2	TGCAGTGCTAGTGCTGGGCATGGCTATGGCTACACCTTC	CSASAGHGYGYTF
.	TRBV28	TRBD1	TRBJ2-7	TGTGCCAGCAGACGTAGGACAGGCGAATACTACGAGCAGTACTTC	CASRRRTGEYYEQYF
.	TRBV15	.	TRBJ1-5	TGTGCCACCTCTCTCCAGGGAAGCCAGCCCCAGCATTTT	CATSLQGSQPQHF
.	TRBV5-1	TRBD2	TRBJ2-5	TGCGCCAGCAGCTCTCAGGGAGGGCAAGAGACCCAGTACTTC	CASSSQGGQETQYF
.	TRBV10-3	TRBD1	TRBJ1-5	TGTGCCACACAGGGGAGTAGCAATCAGCCCCAGCATTTT	CATQGSSNQPQHF
.	TRBV19	.	TRBJ1-1	TGTGCCAGTAGTATCGGTAGGGCAGGGGTAACTCGAGGGACTGAAGCTTTCTTT	CASSIGRAGVTRGTEAFF
.	TRBV7-3	.	TRBJ2-1	TGTGCCAGCAGCCCCAGCCGGGAGAATGAGCAGTTCTTC	CASSPSRENEQFF
.	TRBV6-2/TRBV6-3	TRBD2	TRBJ2-7	TGTGCCAGCAGTTACTCGGGGGGGAAAGGCTACGAGCAGTACTTC	CASSYSGGKGYEQYF
.	TRBV5-4	.	TRBJ2-3	TGTGCCAGCAGCTTTCAGACAGATACGCAGTATTTT	CASSFQTDTQYF
few	TRBV11-2	.	TRBJ2-1	TGTGCCAGCAGCTTGCACCGGGACACTGCTAGTGGGCAGTTCTTC	CASSLHRDTASGQFF
.	TRBV18	TRBD1	TRBJ1-4	TGTGCCAGCTCACCGGGGTCGCAGGGGGCGCCGTCGGGGGAAAAACTGTTTTTT	CASSPGSQGAPSGEKLFF
.	TRBV5-1	.	TRBJ2-7	TGCGCCAGCAGCATCGGTAGTTTGGCCTACGAGCAGTACTTC	CASSIGSLAYEQYF
.	TRBV5-1	.	TRBJ1-1	TGCGCCAGCAACCGTGGGGGGGCGAACACTGAAGCTTTCTTT	CASNRGGANTEAFF
.	TRBV5-1	.	TRBJ2-7	TGCGCCAGCAGCTTGGTGGCGACATCCAGAACCTACGAGCAGTACTTC	CASSLVATSRTYEQYF
.	TRBV7-9	.	TRBJ1-2	TGTGCCAGCAGCTTCACAGGATCTAACTATGGCTACACCTTC	CASSFTGSNYGYTF
.	TRBV7-9	.	TRBJ1-3	TGTGCCAGCAGCTTAGGGACAGCCGGAAACACCATATATTTT	CASSLGTAGNTIYF
.	TRBV6-5	TRBD1	TRBJ1-5	TGTGCCAGCAGTACTTCAGGGGGCGCATGGCAGCCCCAGCATTTT	CASSTSGGAWQPQHF
.	TRBV6-6	TRBD1	TRBJ1-2	TGTGCCAGCAGTACTCAGGGACAGGGGGCGGGTGGCTACACCTTC	CASSTQGQGAGGYTF
once	TRBV11-2	TRBD1	TRBJ1-1	TGTGCCAGCAGCTTAGATTTTTGGGCAGGGGGCAGCGGGACTGAAGCTTTCTTT	CASSLDFWAGGSGTEAFF
.	TRBV6-6	TRBD2	TRBJ2-1	TGTGCCAGCACCAGGGCTAGCGGGGGTTCCCTGGGAGAGCAGTTCTTC	CASTRASGGSLGEQFF
few	TRBV3-1/TRBV3-2	TRBD1	TRBJ2-5	TGTGCCAGCAGACAGGGGGCCGGGTGGACCCAGTACTTC	CASRQGAGWTQYF
.	TRBV7-6	TRBD1	TRBJ2-7	TGTGCCAGCAGCCCCCGGGACAGGTACTACGAGCAGTACTTC	CASSPRDRYYEQYF
.	TRBV6-1	TRBD1	TRBJ1-2	TGTGCCAGCAGTGAACTACAGGGGGCGGGCTATGGCTACACCTTC	CASSELQGAGYGYTF
.	TRBV7-2	TRBD1	TRBJ1-5	TGTGCCAGCAGCTTTACAGGGGAACAGCCCCAGCATTTT	CASSFTGEQPQHF
.	TRBV5-1	.	TRBJ2-7	TGCGCCAGCAGCCCCAGTCCGGCGGAATACGAGCAGTACTTC	CASSPSPAEYEQYF
few	TRBV27	.	TRBJ1-5	TGTGCCAGCAGTTTATCGTCCGGGATGAGCAATCAGCCCCAGCATTTT	CASSLSSGMSNQPQHF
many	TRBV29-1	.	TRBJ2-3	TGCAGCTCCCGTCGAGGAGATACGCAGTATTTT	CSSRRGDTQYF
few	TRBV5-6	TRBD1	TRBJ1-4	TGTGCCAGCAGCTTAAGGACAGGGGGACGGGAAAAACTGTTTTTT	CASSLRTGGREKLFF
.	TRBV19	.	TRBJ1-2	TGTGCCAGTAGTGGTCAAAGGGGCCTTGTCTATGGCTACACCTTC	CASSGQRGLVYGYTF
once	TRBV5-5	.	TRBJ2-2	TGTGCCAGCAGCACATATGAGACAGCGAACACCGGGGAGCTGTTTTTT	CASSTYETANTGELFF
.	TRBV27	.	TRBJ1-1	TGTGCCAGCAGTCCAGGACAGCACACTGAAGCTTTCTTT	CASSPGQHTEAFF
.	TRBV7-2	TRBD1	TRBJ1-5	TGTGCCAGCAGCCTGGCGGGACAGGGATATCAGCCCCAGCATTTT	CASSLAGQGYQPQHF
.	TRBV24-1	TRBD1	TRBJ2-7	TGTGCCACCAGTGACCCGCGACAGGGAAGTGGCGAGCAGTACTTC	CATSDPRQGSGEQYF
.	TRBV6-5	TRBD1	TRBJ2-4	TGTGCCAGCAGTCCCGACAGGGTCGGCATTCAGTACTTC	CASSPDRVGIQYF
.	TRBV5-8	.	TRBJ1-2	TGTGCCAGCAGGCCGATCCAGGGTTATTCCCCGCGTGGCTACACCTTC	CASRPIQGYSPRGYTF
once	TRBV5-4	.	TRBJ2-3	TGTGCCAGCAGCTTGGATTCCTCGGATACGCAGTATTTT	CASSLDSSDTQYF
.	TRBV19	TRBD2	TRBJ2-5	TGTGCCAGTAGTCCGGGACTAGCCCGTTTCGAGACCCAGTACTTC	CASSPGLARFETQYF
once	TRBV28	.	TRBJ1-2	TGTGCCAGCAGTTTCGGCGGGGACTATGGCTACACCTTC	CASSFGGDYGYTF
.	TRBV5-1	.	TRBJ1-2	TGCGCCAGCAGCTTGGGGCAGGGGCCTAACTATGGCTACACCTTC	CASSLGQGPNYGYTF